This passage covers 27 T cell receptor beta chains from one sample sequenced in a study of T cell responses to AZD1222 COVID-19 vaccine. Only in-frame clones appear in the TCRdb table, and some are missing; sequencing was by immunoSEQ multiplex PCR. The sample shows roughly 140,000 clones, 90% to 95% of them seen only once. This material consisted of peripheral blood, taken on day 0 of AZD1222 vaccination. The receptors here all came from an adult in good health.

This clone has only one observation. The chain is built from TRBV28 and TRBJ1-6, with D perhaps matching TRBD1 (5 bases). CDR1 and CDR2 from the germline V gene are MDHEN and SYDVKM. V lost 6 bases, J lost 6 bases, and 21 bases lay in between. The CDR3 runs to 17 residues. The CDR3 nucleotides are TGTGCCAGCAGCCCCCCCTCGTCGGGGGGAGGTAATTCACCCCTCCACTTT. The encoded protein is CASSPPSSGGGNSPLHF. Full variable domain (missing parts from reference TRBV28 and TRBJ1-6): DVKVTQSSRYLVKRTGEKVFLECVQDMDHENMFWYRQDPGLGLRLIYFSYDVKMKEKGDIPEGYSVSREKKERFSLILESASTNQTSMYLCASSPPSSGGGNSPLHFGNGTRLTVT.

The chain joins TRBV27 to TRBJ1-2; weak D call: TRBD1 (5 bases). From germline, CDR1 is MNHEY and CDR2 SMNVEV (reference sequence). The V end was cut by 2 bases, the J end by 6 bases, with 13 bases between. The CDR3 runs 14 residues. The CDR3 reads CASSLRGRGHGYTF. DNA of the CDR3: TGTGCCAGCAGTTTACGAGGGAGGGGACATGGCTACACCTTC.

This CDR3 is CASSLKGGLTYEQYF. The CDR3 DNA reads TGTGCCAGCAGCCTTAAAGGGGGTCTCACCTACGAGCAGTACTTC. This rearrangement joins TRBV14 to TRBJ2-7, with a tentative D call TRBD1 (6 bases). V was cut by 4 bases and J by 2 bases, with 15 bases left in between. Per germline, CDR1 SGHDN and CDR2 FVKESK. CDR3 length equals 15 residues.

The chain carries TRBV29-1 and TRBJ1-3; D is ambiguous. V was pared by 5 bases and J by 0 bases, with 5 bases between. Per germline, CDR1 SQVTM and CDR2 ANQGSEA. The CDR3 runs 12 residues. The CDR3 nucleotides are TGCAGCGTTCACAGCTCTGGAAACACCATATATTTT. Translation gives CSVHSSGNTIYF. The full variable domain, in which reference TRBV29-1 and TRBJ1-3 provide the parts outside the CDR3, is SAVISQKPSRDICQRGTSLTIQCQVDSQVTMMFWYRQQPGQSLTLIATANQGSEATYESGFVIDKFPISRPNLTFSTLTVSNMSPEDSSIYLCSVHSSGNTIYFGEGSWLTVV.

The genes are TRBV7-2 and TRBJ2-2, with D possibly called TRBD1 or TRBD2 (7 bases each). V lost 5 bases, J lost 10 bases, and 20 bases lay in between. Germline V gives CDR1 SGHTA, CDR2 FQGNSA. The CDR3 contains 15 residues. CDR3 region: CASSPAGRGQVELFF. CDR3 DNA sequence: TGTGCCAGCAGCCCAGCGGGGAGGGGGCAGGTGGAGCTGTTTTTT.

The CDR3 is CASSPMVKSTDTQYF. CDR3 sequence (DNA): TGTGCCAGCTCACCTATGGTTAAGAGCACAGATACGCAGTATTTT. The chain uses TRBV18 and TRBJ2-3; D is unclear. V lost 3 bases to trimming and J lost 0 bases, with 10 bases between them. Germline V gene lookup returns CDR1 KGHSH and CDR2 LQKENI. CDR3 size: 15 residues.

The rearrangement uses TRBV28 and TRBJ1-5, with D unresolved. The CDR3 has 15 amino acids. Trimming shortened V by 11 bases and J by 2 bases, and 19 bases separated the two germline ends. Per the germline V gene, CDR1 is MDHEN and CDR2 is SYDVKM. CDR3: CAAKLGQLGNQPQHF. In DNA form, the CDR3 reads TGTGCCGCGAAGTTAGGTCAGCTTGGCAATCAGCCCCAGCATTTT.

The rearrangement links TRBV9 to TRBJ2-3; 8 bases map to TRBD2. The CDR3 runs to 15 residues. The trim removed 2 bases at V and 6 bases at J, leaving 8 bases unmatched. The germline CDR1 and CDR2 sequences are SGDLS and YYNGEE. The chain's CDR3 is CASSVVGSGIDTQYF. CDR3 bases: TGTGCCAGCAGCGTTGTGGGTAGCGGGATCGATACGCAGTATTTT. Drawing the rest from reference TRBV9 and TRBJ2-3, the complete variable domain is DSGVTQTPKHLITATGQRVTLRCSPRSGDLSVYWYQQSLDQGLQFLIQYYNGEERAKGNILERFSAQQFPDLHSELNLSSLELGDSALYFCASSVVGSGIDTQYFGPGTRLTVL.

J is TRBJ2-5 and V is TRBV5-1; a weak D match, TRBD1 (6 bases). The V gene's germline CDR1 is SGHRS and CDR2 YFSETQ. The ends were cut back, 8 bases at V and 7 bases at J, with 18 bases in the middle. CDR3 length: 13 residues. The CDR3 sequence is CASKTGSQGTQYF. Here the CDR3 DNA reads TGCGCCAGTAAGACAGGCTCTCAGGGGACCCAGTACTTC.

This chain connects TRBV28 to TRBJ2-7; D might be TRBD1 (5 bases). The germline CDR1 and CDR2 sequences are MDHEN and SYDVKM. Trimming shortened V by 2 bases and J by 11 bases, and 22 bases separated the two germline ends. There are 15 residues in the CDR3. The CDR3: CASSLEAGWSSWEYF. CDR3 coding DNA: TGTGCCAGCAGTTTAGAGGCAGGGTGGAGTAGTTGGGAGTACTTC.

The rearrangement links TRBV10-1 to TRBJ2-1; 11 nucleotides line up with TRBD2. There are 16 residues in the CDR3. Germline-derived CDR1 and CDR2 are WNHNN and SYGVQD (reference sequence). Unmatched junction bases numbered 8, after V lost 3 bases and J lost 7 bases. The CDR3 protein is CASSDGIAGGQNEQFF. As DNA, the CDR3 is TGCGCCAGCAGTGATGGAATAGCGGGAGGGCAGAATGAGCAGTTCTTC.

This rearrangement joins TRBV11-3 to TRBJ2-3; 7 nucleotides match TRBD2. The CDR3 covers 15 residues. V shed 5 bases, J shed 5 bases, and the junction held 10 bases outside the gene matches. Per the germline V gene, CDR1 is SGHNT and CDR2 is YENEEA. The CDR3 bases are TGTGCCAGCAGCCTATCAGGACTAGTTCAAGATACGCAGTATTTT. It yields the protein CASSLSGLVQDTQYF. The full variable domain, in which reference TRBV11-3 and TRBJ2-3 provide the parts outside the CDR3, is EAGVVQSPRYKIIEKKQPVAFWCNPISGHNTLYWYLQNLGQGPELLIRYENEEAVDDSQLPKDRFSAERLKGVDSTLKIQPAELGDSAVYLCASSLSGLVQDTQYFGPGTRLTVL.

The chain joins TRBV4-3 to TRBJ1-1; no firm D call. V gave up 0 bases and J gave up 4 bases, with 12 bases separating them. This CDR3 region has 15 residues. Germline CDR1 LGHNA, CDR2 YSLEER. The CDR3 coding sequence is TGCGCCAGCAGCCAAGATCTTCCGGGGAGCACTGAAGCTTTCTTT. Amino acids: CASSQDLPGSTEAFF.

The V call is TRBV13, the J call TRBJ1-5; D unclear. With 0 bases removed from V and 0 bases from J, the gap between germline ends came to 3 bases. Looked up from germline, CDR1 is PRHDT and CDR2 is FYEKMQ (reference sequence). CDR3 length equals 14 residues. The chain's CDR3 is CASSLGYSNQPQHF. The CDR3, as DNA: TGTGCCAGCAGCTTAGGTTATAGCAATCAGCCCCAGCATTTT.

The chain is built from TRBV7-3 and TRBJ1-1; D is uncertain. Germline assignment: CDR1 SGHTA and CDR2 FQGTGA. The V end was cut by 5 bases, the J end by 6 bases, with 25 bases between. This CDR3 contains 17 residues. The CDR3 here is CASSDDGPSPHRAEAFF. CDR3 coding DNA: TGTGCCAGCAGCGACGACGGGCCATCCCCCCACCGGGCTGAAGCTTTCTTT.

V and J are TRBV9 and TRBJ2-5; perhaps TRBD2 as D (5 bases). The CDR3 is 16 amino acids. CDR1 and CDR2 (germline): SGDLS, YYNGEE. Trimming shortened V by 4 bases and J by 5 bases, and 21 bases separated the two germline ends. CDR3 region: CASSPYLEELGETQYF. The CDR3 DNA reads TGTGCCAGCAGCCCCTACTTGGAGGAGCTAGGGGAGACCCAGTACTTC.

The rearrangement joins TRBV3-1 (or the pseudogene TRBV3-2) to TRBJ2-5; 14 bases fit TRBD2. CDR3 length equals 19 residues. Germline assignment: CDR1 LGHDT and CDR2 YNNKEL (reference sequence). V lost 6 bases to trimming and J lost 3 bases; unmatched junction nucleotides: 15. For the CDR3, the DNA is TGTGCCAGCAGACTATCCGGGACTAGCGGGAGTCGGGGAAAAGAGACCCAGTACTTC. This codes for CASRLSGTSGSRGKETQYF.

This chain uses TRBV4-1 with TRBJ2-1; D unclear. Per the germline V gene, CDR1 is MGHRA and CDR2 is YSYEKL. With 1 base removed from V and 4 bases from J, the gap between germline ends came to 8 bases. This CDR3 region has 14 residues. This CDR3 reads CASSQGWLYNEQFF. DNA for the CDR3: TGCGCCAGCAGCCAAGGCTGGCTGTACAATGAGCAGTTCTTC.

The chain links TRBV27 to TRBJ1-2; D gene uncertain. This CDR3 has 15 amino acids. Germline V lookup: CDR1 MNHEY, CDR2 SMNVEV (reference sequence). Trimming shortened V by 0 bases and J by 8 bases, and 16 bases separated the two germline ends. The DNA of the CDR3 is TGTGCCAGCAGTTTATCTGGGTACCCTAATGTAGGCTACACCTTC. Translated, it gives CASSLSGYPNVGYTF.

DNA for the CDR3: TGTGCCAGCAAGCAGCGGGAGACCTCCTACGAGCAGTACTTC. Translation: CASKQRETSYEQYF. This rearrangement joins TRBV27 to TRBJ2-7; 8 nucleotides match TRBD2. Germline V gene data show CDR1 as MNHEY and CDR2 as SMNVEV (reference sequence). With V trimmed by 7 bases and J by 0 bases, 5 bases remained unmatched. The CDR3 loop spans 14 amino acids.

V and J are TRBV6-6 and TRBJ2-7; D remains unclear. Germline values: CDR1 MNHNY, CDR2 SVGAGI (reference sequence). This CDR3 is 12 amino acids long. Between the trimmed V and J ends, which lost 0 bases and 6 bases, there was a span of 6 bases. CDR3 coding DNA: TGTGCCAGCAGTTACTCGCCTGGCGAGCAGTACTTC. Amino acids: CASSYSPGEQYF.

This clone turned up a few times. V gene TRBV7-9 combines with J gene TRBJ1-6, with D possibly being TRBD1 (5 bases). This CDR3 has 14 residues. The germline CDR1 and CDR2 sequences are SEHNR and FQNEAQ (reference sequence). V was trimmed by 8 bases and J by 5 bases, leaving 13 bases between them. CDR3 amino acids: CASDEGRNNSPLHF. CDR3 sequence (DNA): TGTGCCAGCGACGAGGGGCGGAATAATTCACCCCTCCACTTT.

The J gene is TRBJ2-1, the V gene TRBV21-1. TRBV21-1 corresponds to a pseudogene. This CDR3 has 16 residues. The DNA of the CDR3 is TGTGCCAGCAGCAAAGAGGGGAGCCGGGTTGGACATGAGCAGTTCTTC. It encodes CASSKEGSRVGHEQFF.

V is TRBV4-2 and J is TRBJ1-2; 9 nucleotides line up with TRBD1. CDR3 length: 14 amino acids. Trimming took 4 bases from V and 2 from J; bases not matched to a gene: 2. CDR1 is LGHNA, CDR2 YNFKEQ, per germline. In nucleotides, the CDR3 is TGTGCCAGCAGCCGGACAGGGGCAAACTATGGCTACACCTTC. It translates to CASSRTGANYGYTF.

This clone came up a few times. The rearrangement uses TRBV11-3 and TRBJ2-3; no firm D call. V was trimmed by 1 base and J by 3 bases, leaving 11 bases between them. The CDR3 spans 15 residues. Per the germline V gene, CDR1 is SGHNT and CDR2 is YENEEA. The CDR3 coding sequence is TGTGCCAGCAGCTTAGGATGGGATCCTACAGATACGCAGTATTTT. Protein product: CASSLGWDPTDTQYF. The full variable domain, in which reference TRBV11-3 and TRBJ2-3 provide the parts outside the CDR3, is EAGVVQSPRYKIIEKKQPVAFWCNPISGHNTLYWYLQNLGQGPELLIRYENEEAVDDSQLPKDRFSAERLKGVDSTLKIQPAELGDSAVYLCASSLGWDPTDTQYFGPGTRLTVL.

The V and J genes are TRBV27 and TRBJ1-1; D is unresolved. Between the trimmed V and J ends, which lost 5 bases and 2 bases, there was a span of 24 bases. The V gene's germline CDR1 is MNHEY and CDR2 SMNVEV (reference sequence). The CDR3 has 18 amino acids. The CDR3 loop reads CASSRKGRFITTNTEAFF. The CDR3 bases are TGTGCCAGCAGTCGAAAAGGACGGTTTATTACTACTAACACTGAAGCTTTCTTT.

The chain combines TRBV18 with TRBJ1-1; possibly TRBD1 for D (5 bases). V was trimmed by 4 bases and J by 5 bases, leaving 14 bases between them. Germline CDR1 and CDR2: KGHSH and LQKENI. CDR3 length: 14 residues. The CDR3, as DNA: TGTGCCAGCTCACGAAGGGACTCGGGGACTGAAGCTTTCTTT. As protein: CASSRRDSGTEAFF.